This TCR beta chain was identified during a study of control samples from healthy donors and cancer patients (dated by TCRdb to the early 2020s). Receptor libraries were prepared by the immunoSEQ multiplex PCR assay. TCRdb's version of the immuneACCESS table is confined to in-frame rearrangements and falls short of the full clone set. An unresolved V gene accounts for under half of the shortfall where checked; the remainder is of unknown origin. The sample table lists about 170,000 clones, over 85% of them with a count of one. The top ten clonotypes cover more than 10% of the sample. Trimming takes 7 bases from V and 2 bases from J, and the germline ends sit 14 bases apart. CDR1 and CDR2 (SNHLY, FYNNEI) derive from the germline V gene. The CDR3 sequence holds 14 residues, the cysteine and phenylalanine included. Left in the record is the CDR3 DNA by itself, 42 bases read in frame from the first base.

Comments on this clone: There is no known antigen for this receptor. Base-call qualities are not available, and no considerably larger clone is one nucleotide away.

The clonotype comes from a man aged 25 to 40 in good health. The chain was built from TRBV2 and TRBJ1-1, with TRBD1 as a weak D call on 6 bases. Sequencing input: blood. The CDR3 sequence is CASKIEGGNTEAFF. The sequenced DNA: TGTGCCAGCAAGATAGAAGGGGGTAACACTGAAGCTTTCTTT.